Below are 10 T cell receptor beta chains sequenced from a single sample in a study of beta chain features in type 1 diabetes. The antigens these receptors bind are not known. General observations from the study: Shortening of TCRB CDR3s, moderate but significant, appeared in all four CD4+ subsets of Type 1 diabetes patients.

Reverse transcribing all isolated RNA meant expressed TCRB transcripts were sequenced. Profiling relied on immunoSEQ multiplex PCR, and the TCRdb table lists in-frame clones only, not all of them. The sample contains some 370,000 clones, around 10% of which appear only once. The sample comprised central memory CD4+ T cells from blood. Receptors were obtained from a man younger than 40 with type 1 diabetes.

The chain is built from TRBV6-1 and TRBJ2-7, with TRBD2 matching 8 bases. CDR1 is MNHNS and CDR2 is SASEGT in the germline V gene. J gave up 2 bases and V 3 bases, and 12 bases lay outside the gene matches. The CDR3 has 17 residues. The CDR3 DNA sequence: TGTGCCAGCAGTGATGGAGCGGGAGCGGGAGCGACCTACGAGCAGTACTTC. This codes for CASSDGAGAGATYEQYF.

The table lists this clone with many counts. The chain combines TRBV28 with TRBJ1-4, with unresolved D. The CDR3 covers 14 residues. The V and J ends lost 6 bases and 0 bases respectively, with 8 bases between them. Germline assignment: CDR1 MDHEN and CDR2 SYDVKM. Written as DNA, the CDR3 is TGTGCCAGCAGCCGACTTACAACTAATGAAAAACTGTTTTTT. This codes for CASSRLTTNEKLFF.

This chain joins TRBV5-1 and TRBJ2-3; tentatively, D is TRBD1 or TRBD2 (5 bases each). From germline, CDR1 is SGHRS and CDR2 YFSETQ. The CDR3 is made up of 15 amino acids. Trimming stripped 1 base from V and 2 bases from J, with 11 bases between. CDR3 amino acids: CASSLFAGTTDTQYF. CDR3 DNA sequence: TGCGCCAGCAGCTTGTTCGCAGGGACCACAGATACGCAGTATTTT.

The genes are TRBV7-2 and TRBJ2-1, with 11 bases matching TRBD2. Per the germline V gene, CDR1 is SGHTA and CDR2 is FQGNSA. The CDR3 length is 17 residues. V trimming: 0 bases; J trimming: 4 bases; junction bases outside the gene matches: 5. The CDR3 region has the DNA TGTGCCAGCAGCTTAGCCTCGACTAGCGGGACTTACAATGAGCAGTTCTTC. It encodes CASSLASTSGTYNEQFF.

This clone was observed many times. The chain combines TRBV11-3 with TRBJ2-1; D unresolved. Germline V gives CDR1 SGHNT, CDR2 YENEEA. Trimming cost V 2 bases and J 4 bases, with 3 bases left between them. This CDR3 is 12 amino acids long. The CDR3 coding sequence is TGTGCCAGCAGCTTATCGTACAATGAGCAGTTCTTC. Encoded protein: CASSLSYNEQFF.

The sample holds a few counts of this clone. The chain carries TRBV7-9 and TRBJ2-7; possibly TRBD2 for D (5 bases). The CDR3 consists of 14 residues. Trimming removed 1 base from V and 0 bases from J, with 7 bases in between. Germline lookup yields CDR1 SEHNR and CDR2 FQNEAQ (reference sequence). CDR3 residues: CASSLERSSYEQYF. The CDR3 DNA follows: TGTGCCAGCAGCTTAGAGCGGAGCTCCTACGAGCAGTACTTC.

The CDR3 loop is CASSYGRTQYF. The CDR3 region has the DNA TGTGCCAGCAGTTACGGCCGTACCCAGTACTTC. The V and J genes are TRBV6-5 and TRBJ2-5; no definite D call. The CDR3 has 11 amino acids. V dropped 2 bases and J dropped 8 bases, with 6 bases sitting between them. Per germline, CDR1 MNHEY and CDR2 SVGAGI.

The J gene is TRBJ2-7, the V gene TRBV4-2, with 7 bases identical to TRBD2. The CDR3 sequence is 11 residues long. The V gene end was trimmed by 5 bases and the J gene end by 6 bases; junction bases not matched to a gene: 1. In germline, CDR1 is LGHNA, CDR2 YNFKEQ. The chain's CDR3 is CASSGRGEQYF. CDR3 bases: TGTGCCAGCAGCGGGAGGGGCGAGCAGTACTTC.

This clone has more than one count but fewer than ten. Other DNA sequences in the sample encode the same CDR3. The chain links TRBV7-3 to TRBJ2-1; 8 bases fit TRBD2. The CDR3 has 12 amino acids. Germline lookup yields CDR1 SGHTA and CDR2 FQGTGA. J lost 8 bases, V lost 3 bases, and 0 bases had no gene match. The CDR3 sequence: CASSLTSDEQFF. The CDR3 DNA reads TGTGCCAGCAGCTTGACTAGCGATGAGCAGTTCTTC.

This clone has a handful of counts. J is TRBJ2-7 and V is TRBV7-3; D could derive from TRBD1 or TRBD2 (5 bases each). This CDR3 has 15 amino acids. Germline V gene lookup returns CDR1 SGHTA and CDR2 FQGTGA. V was trimmed by 5 bases and J by 5 bases, leaving 19 bases between them. The CDR3 nucleotides read TGTGCCAGCAGCCCCCCTGAGGGGTATACTCACGAGCAGTACTTC. Amino acids: CASSPPEGYTHEQYF.